This T cell receptor (beta chain) is drawn from a study of CXCR3-negative and CXCR3-positive naive CD8 T cells. Study-wide background: Some 150 million TRB reads in total, about 1.5 +/- 0.3 million per library. Whole-study findings and limits: When CXCR3-positive naive cells were set against CXCR3-negative naive cells, the former had more hydrophobic TRB CDR3s. No difference in surface CD5 was seen between naive subsets, and TCR strength was inferred from TRB CDR3 properties. Naive cells, whether CXCR3-negative or CXCR3-positive, had similar TRBV-TRBJ usage, while memory cells differed.

Germline loops: CDR1 KGHDR, CDR2 SFDVKD. The length of the CDR3 is 13 residues. Notes on this clonotype: The antigen is undetermined.

The sorting of each CD8+ T cell subset was done in triplicate, at over 250,000 cells each. The libraries of TRB cDNA were prepared using 5' RACE with UMI labels. From the 5' RACE reads, TCRdb lists one entry per CDR3 protein and no DNA. This sample's table has more than 70,000 distinct CDR3 sequences. This rearrangement joins TRBV24-1 to TRBJ2-3; TCRdb indicates TRBD1, and absent DNA this call remains unverified. The material sequenced was naive CXCR3+ CD8+ T cells from blood. Regarding subset: CD45RO-CCR7+CD27+CD95- naive CD8+ T cells expressing CXCR3 (TNR3+). This sequence originates from a human donor in good health. Some clones in this sample may be carry-over from other donors' samples. The chain's CDR3 is CATSASGGDTQYF.